This TCR beta chain was observed in a study of blood T cell repertoires in COVID-19. Study details: The study drew acute and convalescent COVID-19 samples from the United States, Italy and Spain.

Some clones are missing from TCRdb's copy, which holds only in-frame ones; the method was immunoSEQ multiplex PCR. The sample has roughly 160,000 clones; 65% to 90% are singletons. This CDR3 has 16 residues. In germline, CDR1 is SGHRS, CDR2 YFSETQ. V was clipped by 5 bases and J by 0 bases; unmatched bases: 7. The sequenced sample was peripheral blood. The clonotype originates from a man in his 60s with acute or convalescent COVID-19. The chain recombines TRBV5-1 with TRBJ2-1; 8 bases map to TRBD2. CDR3 coding DNA: TGCGCCAGCAGAGAGACTAGCGATAGCTCCTACAATGAGCAGTTCTTC. Protein sequence: CASRETSDSSYNEQFF.